Following are 20 T cell receptor beta chains from one sample sequenced in a study of cytomegalovirus exposure and HLA in healthy donors. Here immunoSEQ multiplex PCR was the method, and the copy in TCRdb shows in-frame clones only, minus some. The table includes about 58,000 clones, more than 90% detected once. The sequencing input was PBMCs. The receptors stem from a man between 18 and 29 years old in good health and CMV-seronegative.

This clone has more than one count but fewer than ten. The rearrangement uses TRBV11-2 and TRBJ2-2; 12 bases fit TRBD2. The J segment lost 4 bases and the V segment lost 5 bases, leaving 5 bases of the junction unmatched. Germline values: CDR1 SGHAT, CDR2 FQNNGV. CDR3 length: 16 residues. The CDR3 loop reads CASSATSGSGTGELFF. The CDR3 DNA follows: TGTGCCAGCAGCGCGACTAGCGGGAGTGGCACCGGGGAGCTGTTTTTT.

This clone was detected only once. The chain recombines TRBV28 with TRBJ1-5; D remains ambiguous. This CDR3 region has 15 residues. Trimming cost V 1 base and J 3 bases, with 10 bases left between them. CDR1 is MDHEN, CDR2 SYDVKM, per germline. The CDR3 loop is CASSLYVRANQPQHF. CDR3 DNA sequence: TGTGCCAGCAGTTTATACGTCCGAGCCAATCAGCCCCAGCATTTT.

The V call is TRBV5-1, the J call TRBJ2-2; unclear D gene. The CDR3 length is 14 residues. Germline V gene sequence: CDR1 SGHRS, CDR2 YFSETQ. With 1 base removed from V and 0 bases from J, the gap between germline ends came to 4 bases. The CDR3 loop is CASSLWPNTGELFF. The CDR3 bases are TGCGCCAGCAGCTTGTGGCCGAACACCGGGGAGCTGTTTTTT.

J is TRBJ2-1 and V is TRBV28, with TRBD2 identical over 12 bases. CDR3 length equals 20 residues. Looked up from germline, CDR1 is MDHEN and CDR2 is SYDVKM. The ends lost 5 bases at V and 2 bases at J; junction bases unmatched: 16. This CDR3 reads CASSTRTSGTLTLPYNEQFF. DNA for the CDR3: TGTGCCAGCAGTACCAGGACTAGCGGGACCTTGACTCTTCCCTACAATGAGCAGTTCTTC.

The chain uses TRBV28 and TRBJ2-7; D is unclear. Germline V gives CDR1 MDHEN, CDR2 SYDVKM. This CDR3 is 15 amino acids long. V was trimmed by 3 bases and J by 0 bases, leaving 12 bases between them. DNA of the CDR3: TGTGCCAGCAGTTTCAAGGTGGGCGACTCCTACGAGCAGTACTTC. It yields the protein CASSFKVGDSYEQYF.

On this clone: This specimen includes other DNA sequences encoding the same CDR3. This chain connects TRBV6-1 to TRBJ2-7, with D perhaps matching TRBD2 (6 bases). The V gene's germline CDR1 is MNHNS and CDR2 SASEGT. The V end was cut by 0 bases, the J end by 6 bases, with 15 bases between. This CDR3 spans 15 amino acids. In nucleotides, the CDR3 is TGTGCCAGCAGTGAAGCCCCGGGGGAAGGGGTCGAGCAGTACTTC. Its protein product is CASSEAPGEGVEQYF.

This chain links TRBV6-5 with TRBJ2-5; weak D call: TRBD2 (6 bases). This CDR3 contains 13 residues. Trimming removed 5 bases from V and 5 bases from J, with 12 bases in between. Germline loops: CDR1 MNHEY, CDR2 SVGAGI. CDR3 loop: CASSTPGAETQYF. The CDR3 DNA sequence: TGTGCCAGCAGTACTCCGGGAGCGGAGACCCAGTACTTC.

V gene TRBV30 combines with J gene TRBJ1-5; D is unclear. This CDR3 is built from 13 residues. Trimming cost V 1 base and J 4 bases, with 8 bases left between them. The germline gives CDR1 GTSNPN, CDR2 SVGIG (reference sequence). The CDR3 region has the DNA TGTGCCTGGAGTGAGTCAGGAAATCAGCCCCAGCATTTT. This codes for CAWSESGNQPQHF.

The chain is built from TRBV5-1 and TRBJ2-1, with a weak D call TRBD1 (6 bases). Between the trimmed V and J ends, which lost 3 bases and 2 bases, there was a span of 18 bases. CDR1 is SGHRS and CDR2 is YFSETQ in the germline V gene. This CDR3 spans 17 amino acids. The CDR3 DNA follows: TGCGCCAGCAGCTCGCCACGCCGACAGGTCACCTACAATGAGCAGTTCTTC. Protein: CASSSPRRQVTYNEQFF.

The DNA for the CDR3 is TGCGCCAGCAGCAGGGGGGGACTAGCGGGAGGTTATGAGCAGTTCTTC. Protein sequence: CASSRGGLAGGYEQFF. The chain employs TRBV5-1 and TRBJ2-1; TRBD2 aligns across 15 bases. The CDR3 sequence is 16 residues long. The germline V gene has CDR1 SGHRS and CDR2 YFSETQ. Trimming took 4 bases from V and 8 from J; bases not matched to a gene: 7.

The chain employs TRBV29-1 and TRBJ2-1; 8 nucleotides align to TRBD1. Germline-derived CDR1 and CDR2 are SQVTM and ANQGSEA. The CDR3 runs 18 residues. The J segment lost 5 bases and the V segment lost 7 bases, leaving 22 bases of the junction unmatched. DNA for the CDR3: TGCAGCGGGGGGGTGTGGTTCCCGGGACAGGAAAGCAACAATGAGCAGTTCTTC. Amino acid sequence: CSGGVWFPGQESNNEQFF.

This chain uses TRBV5-6 with TRBJ1-1, with D possibly being TRBD1 (6 bases). This CDR3 region has 14 residues. The V end was cut by 1 base, the J end by 3 bases, with 10 bases between. CDR1 is SGHDT, CDR2 YYEEEE, per germline. The CDR3 reads CASSLKQGYTEAFF. The CDR3 nucleotides read TGTGCCAGCAGCTTGAAACAGGGCTACACTGAAGCTTTCTTT.

The chain recombines TRBV19 with TRBJ1-2, with 8 bases matching TRBD1. Per germline, CDR1 LNHDA and CDR2 SQIVND (reference sequence). The CDR3 spans 15 residues. V shed 3 bases and J 1 base; nucleotides not matched to a gene: 4. The CDR3, as DNA: TGTGCCAGTAGTATTCCGGGACAGGTTAACTATGGCTACACCTTC. Protein: CASSIPGQVNYGYTF.

The chain joins TRBV7-2 to TRBJ1-1; a possible D gene is TRBD1 (6 bases). The CDR3 covers 18 residues. The ends were cut back, 4 bases at V and 4 bases at J, with 25 bases in the middle. Germline V gene lookup returns CDR1 SGHTA and CDR2 FQGNSA. The CDR3 DNA reads as TGTGCCAGCAGCTCCCCAGGTTGGGAGGGGGATTATTCCACTGAAGCTTTCTTT. This sequence encodes CASSSPGWEGDYSTEAFF.

CDR3 sequence: CASSLGPVMGSPDNEKLFF. The CDR3 DNA is TGTGCCAGCAGCTTGGGCCCCGTGATGGGGAGCCCTGATAATGAAAAACTGTTTTTT. V gene TRBV7-9 combines with J gene TRBJ1-4; D is ambiguous. Germline CDR1 reads SEHNR; CDR2 reads FQNEAQ (reference sequence). V lost 3 bases to trimming and J lost 4 bases, with 24 bases between them. The CDR3 loop spans 19 amino acids.

This chain links TRBV7-9 with TRBJ1-2; TRBD1 is a possible D gene (5 bases). V shed 4 bases and J shed 8 bases, with 14 bases lying between them. The CDR3 is 13 amino acids. Germline assignment: CDR1 SEHNR and CDR2 FQNEAQ (reference sequence). CDR3 loop: CASSYDSARGYTF. The CDR3 nucleotides are TGTGCCAGCAGCTATGACAGTGCTCGGGGCTACACCTTC.

The V and J genes are TRBV9 and TRBJ2-7, with TRBD2 as a possible D gene (5 bases). CDR1 and CDR2 from the germline V gene are SGDLS and YYNGEE. CDR3 size: 16 residues. V was trimmed by 3 bases and J by 7 bases, leaving 23 bases between them. This CDR3 reads CASSGTADSALGEQYF. CDR3 DNA sequence: TGTGCCAGCAGCGGTACAGCGGACTCCGCCCTTGGGGAGCAGTACTTC.

The chain joins TRBV5-1 to TRBJ2-7; 15 nucleotides agree with TRBD2. Germline-derived CDR1 and CDR2 are SGHRS and YFSETQ. With V trimmed by 3 bases and J by 5 bases, 3 bases remained unmatched. CDR3 length equals 15 residues. CDR3 sequence reads: CASSWTSGRADEQYF. For the CDR3, the DNA is TGCGCCAGCAGCTGGACTAGCGGGAGGGCCGACGAGCAGTACTTC.

The chain carries TRBV6-1 and TRBJ2-2, with D perhaps TRBD2 (5 bases). The germline gives CDR1 MNHNS, CDR2 SASEGT. The ends were cut back, 6 bases at V and 1 base at J, with 12 bases in the middle. The CDR3 is 15 amino acids. The CDR3 DNA follows: TGTGCCAGCAGGACGGCTAGCTGGAACACCGGGGAGCTGTTTTTT. Translating gives CASRTASWNTGELFF.

A note on this clone: The junction does not match germline at one end; this may be a read error. The chain combines TRBV29-1 with TRBJ2-2, with D perhaps TRBD1 (6 bases). This CDR3 is built from 18 residues. Germline-derived CDR1 and CDR2 are SQVTM and ANQGSEA. In DNA form, the CDR3 reads TGCAGCGTTGACCCCTCGGCAGGGGTTTTACGCGAACACCGGGGAGCTGTTTTT. It is translated as CSVDPSAGVLREHRGAVF.